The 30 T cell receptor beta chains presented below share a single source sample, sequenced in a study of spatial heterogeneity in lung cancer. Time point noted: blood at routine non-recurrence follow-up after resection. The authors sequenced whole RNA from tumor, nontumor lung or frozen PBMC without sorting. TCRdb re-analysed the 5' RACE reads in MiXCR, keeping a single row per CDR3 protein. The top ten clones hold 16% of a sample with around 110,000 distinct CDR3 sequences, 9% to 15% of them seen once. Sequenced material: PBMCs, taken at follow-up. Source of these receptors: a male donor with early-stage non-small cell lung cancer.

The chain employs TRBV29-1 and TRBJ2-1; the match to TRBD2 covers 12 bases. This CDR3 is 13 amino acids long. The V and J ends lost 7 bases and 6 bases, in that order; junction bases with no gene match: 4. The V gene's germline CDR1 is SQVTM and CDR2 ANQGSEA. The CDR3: CSAETSGGNEQFF. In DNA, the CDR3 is TGCAGCGCAGAGACTAGCGGGGGCAATGAGCAGTTCTTC.

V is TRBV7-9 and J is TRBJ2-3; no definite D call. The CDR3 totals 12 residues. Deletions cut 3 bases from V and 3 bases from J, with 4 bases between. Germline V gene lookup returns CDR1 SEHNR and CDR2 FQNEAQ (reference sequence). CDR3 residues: CASSFRTDTQYF. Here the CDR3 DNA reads TGTGCCAGCAGCTTCAGGACAGATACGCAGTATTTT.

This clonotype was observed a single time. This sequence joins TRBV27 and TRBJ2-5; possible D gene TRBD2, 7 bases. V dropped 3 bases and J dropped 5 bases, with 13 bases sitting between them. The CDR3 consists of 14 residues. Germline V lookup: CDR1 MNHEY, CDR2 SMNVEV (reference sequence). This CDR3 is CASSFLKGGETQYF. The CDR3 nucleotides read TGTGCCAGCAGTTTCTTAAAGGGGGGGGAGACCCAGTACTTC.

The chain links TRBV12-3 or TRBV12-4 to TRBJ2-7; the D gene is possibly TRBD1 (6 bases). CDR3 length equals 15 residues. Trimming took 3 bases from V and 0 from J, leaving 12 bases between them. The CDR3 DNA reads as TGTGCCAGCAGTTTCTTGGGACACAACTCCTACGAGCAGTACTTC. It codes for CASSFLGHNSYEQYF.

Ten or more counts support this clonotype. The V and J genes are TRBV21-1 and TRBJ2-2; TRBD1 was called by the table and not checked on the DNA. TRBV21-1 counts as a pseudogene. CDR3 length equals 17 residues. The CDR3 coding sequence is TGTGCCAGCAGCAAAAATGAAGGGACGGTAGGCCCCGGGGAGCTGTTTTTT. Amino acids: CASSKNEGTVGPGELFF.

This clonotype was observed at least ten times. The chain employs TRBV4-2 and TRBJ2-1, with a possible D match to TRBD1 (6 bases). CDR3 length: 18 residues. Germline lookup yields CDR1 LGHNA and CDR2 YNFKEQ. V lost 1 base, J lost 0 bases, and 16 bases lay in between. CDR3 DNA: TGTGCCAGCAGCCAAGCCGATAGGGGGAGTAGCTCCTACAATGAGCAGTTCTTC. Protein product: CASSQADRGSSSYNEQFF.

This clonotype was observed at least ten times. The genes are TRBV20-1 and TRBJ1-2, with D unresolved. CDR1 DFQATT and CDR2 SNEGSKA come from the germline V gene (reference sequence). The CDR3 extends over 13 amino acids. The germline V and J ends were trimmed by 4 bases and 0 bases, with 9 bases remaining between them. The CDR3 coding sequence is TGCAGTGCTAAGAAGGTGTCTAACTATGGCTACACCTTC. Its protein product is CSAKKVSNYGYTF.

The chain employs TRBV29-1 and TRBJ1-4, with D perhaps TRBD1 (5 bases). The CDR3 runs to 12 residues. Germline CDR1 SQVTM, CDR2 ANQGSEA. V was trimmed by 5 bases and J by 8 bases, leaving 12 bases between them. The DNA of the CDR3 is TGCAGCGTTTTTACAGGCGGAGAAAAACTGTTTTTT. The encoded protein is CSVFTGGEKLFF. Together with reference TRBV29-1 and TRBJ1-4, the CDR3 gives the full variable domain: SAVISQKPSRDICQRGTSLTIQCQVDSQVTMMFWYRQQPGQSLTLIATANQGSEATYESGFVIDKFPISRPNLTFSTLTVSNMSPEDSSIYLCSVFTGGEKLFFGSGTQLSVL.

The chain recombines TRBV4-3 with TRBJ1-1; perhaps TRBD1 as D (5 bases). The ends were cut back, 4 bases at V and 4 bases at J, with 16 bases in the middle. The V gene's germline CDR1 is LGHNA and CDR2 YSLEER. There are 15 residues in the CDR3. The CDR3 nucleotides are TGCGCCAGCAGCCGAGGAGGGGCAGGAGTCACTGAAGCTTTCTTT. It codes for CASSRGGAGVTEAFF.

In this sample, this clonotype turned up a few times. CDR3 sequence: CASSQARGGLTDTQYF. The CDR3 coding sequence is TGTGCCAGCAGCCAAGCCCGGGGGGGCCTGACAGATACGCAGTATTTT. J is TRBJ2-3 and V is TRBV14; 8 positions agree with TRBD2. Germline V gene lookup returns CDR1 SGHDN and CDR2 FVKESK. V lost 1 base and J lost 3; bases outside the gene matches: 6. The CDR3 has 16 residues.

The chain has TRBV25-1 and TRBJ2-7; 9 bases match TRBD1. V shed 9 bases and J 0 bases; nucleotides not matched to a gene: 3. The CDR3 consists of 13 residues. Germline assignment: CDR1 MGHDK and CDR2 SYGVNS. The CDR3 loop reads CASSGQGSYEQYF. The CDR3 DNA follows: TGTGCCAGTTCGGGACAGGGCTCCTACGAGCAGTACTTC.

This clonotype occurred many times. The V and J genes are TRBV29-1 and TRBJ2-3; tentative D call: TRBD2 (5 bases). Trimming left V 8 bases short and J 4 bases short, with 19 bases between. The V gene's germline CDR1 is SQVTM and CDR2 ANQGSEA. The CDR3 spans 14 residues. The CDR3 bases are TGCAGCCTTCGGAGGAAGCATACCCCAGATACGCAGTATTTT. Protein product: CSLRRKHTPDTQYF.

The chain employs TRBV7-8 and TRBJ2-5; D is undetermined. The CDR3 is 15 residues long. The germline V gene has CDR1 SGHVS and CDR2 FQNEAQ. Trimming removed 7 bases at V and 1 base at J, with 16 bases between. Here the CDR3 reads CASTPVSYSQETQYF. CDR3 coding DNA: TGTGCCAGCACCCCTGTGTCATATTCCCAAGAGACCCAGTACTTC.

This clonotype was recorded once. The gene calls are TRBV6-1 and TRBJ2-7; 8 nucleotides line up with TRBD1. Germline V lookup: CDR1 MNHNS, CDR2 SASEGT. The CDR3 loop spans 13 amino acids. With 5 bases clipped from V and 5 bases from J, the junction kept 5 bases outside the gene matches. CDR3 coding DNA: TGTGCCAGCAGTCTCCGGACAGGGCACGAGCAGTACTTC. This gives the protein CASSLRTGHEQYF.

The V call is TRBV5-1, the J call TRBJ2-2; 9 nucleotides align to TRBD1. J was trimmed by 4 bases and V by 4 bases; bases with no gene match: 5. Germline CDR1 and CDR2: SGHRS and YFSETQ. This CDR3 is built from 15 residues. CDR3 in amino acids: CASSPGQGSTGELFF. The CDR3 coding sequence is TGCGCCAGCAGCCCCGGACAGGGGAGCACCGGGGAGCTGTTTTTT.

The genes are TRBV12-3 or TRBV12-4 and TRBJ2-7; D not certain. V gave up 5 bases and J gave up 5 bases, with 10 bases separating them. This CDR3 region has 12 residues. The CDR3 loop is CASSGPYDEQYF. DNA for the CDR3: TGTGCCAGCAGTGGCCCCTACGACGAGCAGTACTTC.

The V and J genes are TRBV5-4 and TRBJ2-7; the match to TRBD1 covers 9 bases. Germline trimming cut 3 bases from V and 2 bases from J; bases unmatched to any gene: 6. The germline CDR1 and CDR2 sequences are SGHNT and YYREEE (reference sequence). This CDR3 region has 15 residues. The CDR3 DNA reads TGTGCCAGCAGCTCCCGGACAGGGGTAACCTACGAGCAGTACTTC. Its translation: CASSSRTGVTYEQYF.

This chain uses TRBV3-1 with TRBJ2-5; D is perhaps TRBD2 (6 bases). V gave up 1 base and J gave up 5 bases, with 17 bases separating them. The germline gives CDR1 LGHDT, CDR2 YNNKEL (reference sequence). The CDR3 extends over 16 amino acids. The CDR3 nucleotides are TGTGCCAGCAGCCAAGTTCCAAGGGCTAGCGTTGAGACCCAGTACTTC. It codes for CASSQVPRASVETQYF.

The CDR3 protein is CAWSARGTFSGNTIYF. DNA of the CDR3: TGTGCCTGGAGTGCCCGGGGCACCTTCTCTGGAAACACCATATATTTT. V usage is TRBV30 and J usage is TRBJ1-3; TRBD1 might be the D (5 bases). CDR1 and CDR2 (germline): GTSNPN, SVGIG (reference sequence). Between the trimmed V and J ends, which lost 1 base and 0 bases, there was a span of 13 bases. The CDR3 spans 16 residues.

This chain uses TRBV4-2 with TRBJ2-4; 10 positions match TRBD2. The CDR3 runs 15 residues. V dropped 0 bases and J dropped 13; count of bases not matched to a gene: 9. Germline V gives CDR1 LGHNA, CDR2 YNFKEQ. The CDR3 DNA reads TGTGCCAGCAGCCAAGAAAAGTTAGCGGGGGGTCCCCAGTACTTC. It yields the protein CASSQEKLAGGPQYF.

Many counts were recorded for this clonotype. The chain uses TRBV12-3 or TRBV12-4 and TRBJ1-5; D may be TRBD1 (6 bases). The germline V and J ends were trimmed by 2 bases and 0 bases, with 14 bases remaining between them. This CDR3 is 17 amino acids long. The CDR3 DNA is TGTGCCAGCAGTTTAACCGGGACAACTTATAGCAATCAGCCCCAGCATTTT. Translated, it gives CASSLTGTTYSNQPQHF.

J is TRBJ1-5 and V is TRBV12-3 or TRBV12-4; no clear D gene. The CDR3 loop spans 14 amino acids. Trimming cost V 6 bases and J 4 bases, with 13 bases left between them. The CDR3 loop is CASRQEGTNQPQHF. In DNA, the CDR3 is TGTGCCAGCAGACAAGAGGGTACTAATCAGCCCCAGCATTTT.

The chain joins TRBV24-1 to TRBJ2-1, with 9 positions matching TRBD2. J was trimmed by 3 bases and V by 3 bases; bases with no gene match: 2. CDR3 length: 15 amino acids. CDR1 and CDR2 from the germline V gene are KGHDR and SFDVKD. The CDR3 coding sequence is TGTGCCACCAGTGATGGGACTAGCCTCTACAATGAGCAGTTCTTC. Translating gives CATSDGTSLYNEQFF.

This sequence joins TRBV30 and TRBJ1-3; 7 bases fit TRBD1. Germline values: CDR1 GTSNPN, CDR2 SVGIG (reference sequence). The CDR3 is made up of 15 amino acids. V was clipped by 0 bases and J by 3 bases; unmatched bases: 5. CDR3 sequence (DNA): TGTGCCTGGAGTGTACAGGGGACATATGGAAACACCATATATTTT. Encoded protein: CAWSVQGTYGNTIYF.

The CDR3 protein is CASSSTANTEAFF. The CDR3 DNA is TGCGCCAGCAGCTCGACAGCGAACACTGAAGCTTTCTTT. The chain uses TRBV4-3 and TRBJ1-1, with D perhaps matching TRBD1 (5 bases). The CDR3 length is 13 residues. Germline CDR1 is LGHNA and CDR2 is YSLEER. V dropped 5 bases and J dropped 1 base, with 8 bases sitting between them.

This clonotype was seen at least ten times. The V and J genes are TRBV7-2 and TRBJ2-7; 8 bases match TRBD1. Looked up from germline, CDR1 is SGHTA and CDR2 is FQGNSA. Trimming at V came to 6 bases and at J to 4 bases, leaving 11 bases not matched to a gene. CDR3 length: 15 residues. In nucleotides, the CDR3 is TGTGCCAGCAGTCCTGACAGGGGCCAAGGGTACGAGCAGTACTTC. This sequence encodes CASSPDRGQGYEQYF. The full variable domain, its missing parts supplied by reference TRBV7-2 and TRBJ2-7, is GAGVSQSPSNKVTEKGKDVELRCDPISGHTALYWYRQSLGQGLEFLIYFQGNSAPDKSGLPSDRFSAERTGGSVSTLTIQRTQQEDSAVYLCASSPDRGQGYEQYFGPGTRLTVT.

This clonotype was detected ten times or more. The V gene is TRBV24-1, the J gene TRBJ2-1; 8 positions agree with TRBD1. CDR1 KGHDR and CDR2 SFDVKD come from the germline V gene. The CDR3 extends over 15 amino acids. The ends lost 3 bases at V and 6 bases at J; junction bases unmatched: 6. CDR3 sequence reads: CATSDPTGVSNEQFF. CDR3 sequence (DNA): TGTGCCACCAGTGATCCGACAGGGGTTAGCAATGAGCAGTTCTTC.

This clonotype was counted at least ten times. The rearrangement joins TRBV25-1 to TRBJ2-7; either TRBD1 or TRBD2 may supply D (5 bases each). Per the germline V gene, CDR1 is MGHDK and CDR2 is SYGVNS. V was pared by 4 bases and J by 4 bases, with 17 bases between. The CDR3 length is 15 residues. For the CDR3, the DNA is TGTGCCAGCAGTGTAGCCGGGACCAGGGTTTACGAGCAGTACTTC. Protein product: CASSVAGTRVYEQYF.

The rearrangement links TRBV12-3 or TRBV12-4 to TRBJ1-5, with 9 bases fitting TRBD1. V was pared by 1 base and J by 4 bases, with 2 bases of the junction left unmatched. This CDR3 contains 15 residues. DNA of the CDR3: TGTGCCAGCAGTTTAGGGACAGGGGTTAATCAGCCCCAGCATTTT. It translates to CASSLGTGVNQPQHF.

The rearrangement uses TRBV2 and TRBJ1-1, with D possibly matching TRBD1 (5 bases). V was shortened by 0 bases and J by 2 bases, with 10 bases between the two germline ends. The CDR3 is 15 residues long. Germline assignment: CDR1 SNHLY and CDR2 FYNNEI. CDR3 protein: CASSEAWGVNTEAFF. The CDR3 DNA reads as TGTGCCAGCAGTGAAGCATGGGGGGTTAACACTGAAGCTTTCTTT.